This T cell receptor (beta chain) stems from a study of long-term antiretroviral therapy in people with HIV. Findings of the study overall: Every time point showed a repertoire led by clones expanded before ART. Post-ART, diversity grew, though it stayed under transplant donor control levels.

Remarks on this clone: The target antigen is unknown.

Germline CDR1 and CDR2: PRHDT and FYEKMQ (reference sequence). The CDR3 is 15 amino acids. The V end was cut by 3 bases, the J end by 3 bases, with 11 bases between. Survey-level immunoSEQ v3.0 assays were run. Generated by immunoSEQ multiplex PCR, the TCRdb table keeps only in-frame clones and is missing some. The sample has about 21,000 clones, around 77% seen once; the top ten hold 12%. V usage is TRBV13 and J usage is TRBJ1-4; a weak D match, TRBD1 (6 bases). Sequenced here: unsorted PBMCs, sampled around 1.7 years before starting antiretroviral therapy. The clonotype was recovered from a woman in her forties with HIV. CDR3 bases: TGTGCCAGCAGCTTTATCAGGGGAGCTAATGAAAAACTGTTTTTT. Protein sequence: CASSFIRGANEKLFF.